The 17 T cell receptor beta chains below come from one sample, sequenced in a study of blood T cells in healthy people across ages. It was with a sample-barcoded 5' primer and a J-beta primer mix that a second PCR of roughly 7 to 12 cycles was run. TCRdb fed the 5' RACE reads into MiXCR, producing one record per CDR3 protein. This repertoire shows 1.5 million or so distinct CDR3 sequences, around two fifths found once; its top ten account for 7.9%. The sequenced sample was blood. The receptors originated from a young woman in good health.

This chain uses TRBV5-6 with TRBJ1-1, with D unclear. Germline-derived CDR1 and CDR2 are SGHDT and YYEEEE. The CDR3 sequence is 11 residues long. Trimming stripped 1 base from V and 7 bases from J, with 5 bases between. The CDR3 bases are TGTGCCAGCAGCTTGAGGCATGAAGCTTTCTTT. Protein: CASSLRHEAFF.

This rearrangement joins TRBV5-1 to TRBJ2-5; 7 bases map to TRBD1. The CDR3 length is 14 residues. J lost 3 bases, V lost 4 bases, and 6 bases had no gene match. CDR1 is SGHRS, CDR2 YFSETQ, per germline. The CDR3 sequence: CASSPGQVKETQYF. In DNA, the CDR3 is TGCGCCAGCAGCCCCGGACAGGTGAAAGAGACCCAGTACTTC.

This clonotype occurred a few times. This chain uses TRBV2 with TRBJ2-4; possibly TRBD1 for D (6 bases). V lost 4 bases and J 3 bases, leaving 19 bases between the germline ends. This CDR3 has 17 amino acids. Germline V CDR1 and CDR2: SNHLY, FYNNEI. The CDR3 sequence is CASSGVGGRRDKNIQYF. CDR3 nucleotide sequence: TGTGCCAGCAGTGGGGTTGGGGGCAGACGGGACAAAAACATTCAGTACTTC. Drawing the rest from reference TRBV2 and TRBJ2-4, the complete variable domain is EPEVTQTPSHQVTQMGQEVILRCVPISNHLYFYWYRQILGQKVEFLVSFYNNEISEKSEIFDDQFSVERPDGSNFTLKIRSTKLEDSAMYFCASSGVGGRRDKNIQYFGAGTRLSVL.

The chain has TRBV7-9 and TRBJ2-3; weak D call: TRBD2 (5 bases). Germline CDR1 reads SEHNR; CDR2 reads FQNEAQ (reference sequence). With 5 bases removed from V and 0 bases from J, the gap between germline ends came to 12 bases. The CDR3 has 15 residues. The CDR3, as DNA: TGTGCCAGCAGCCGTTCGACTATCAGCACAGATACGCAGTATTTT. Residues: CASSRSTISTDTQYF.

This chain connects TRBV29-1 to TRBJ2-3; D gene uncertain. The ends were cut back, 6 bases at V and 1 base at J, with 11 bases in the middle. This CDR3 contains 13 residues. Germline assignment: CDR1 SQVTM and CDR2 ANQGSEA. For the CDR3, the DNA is TGCAGCGTAGGTAGGGCGGGCACAGATACGCAGTATTTT. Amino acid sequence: CSVGRAGTDTQYF.

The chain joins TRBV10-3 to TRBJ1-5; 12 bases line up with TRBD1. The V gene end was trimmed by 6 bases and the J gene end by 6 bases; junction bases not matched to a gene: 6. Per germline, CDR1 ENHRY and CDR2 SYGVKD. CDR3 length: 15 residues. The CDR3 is CAIRPGQGAGQPQHF. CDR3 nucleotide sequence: TGTGCCATCAGGCCGGGACAGGGGGCAGGTCAGCCCCAGCATTTT.

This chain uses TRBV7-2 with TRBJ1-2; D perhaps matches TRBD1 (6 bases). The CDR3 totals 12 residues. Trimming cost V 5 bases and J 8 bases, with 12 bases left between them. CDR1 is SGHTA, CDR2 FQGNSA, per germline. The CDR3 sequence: CASSIQGWGYTF. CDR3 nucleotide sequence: TGTGCCAGCAGCATACAGGGTTGGGGCTACACCTTC.

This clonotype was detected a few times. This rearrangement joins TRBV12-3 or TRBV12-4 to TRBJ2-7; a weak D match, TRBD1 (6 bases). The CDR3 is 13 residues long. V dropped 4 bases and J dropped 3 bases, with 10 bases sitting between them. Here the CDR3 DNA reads TGTGCCAGCAGTTGGCAGGGGTTCTACGAGCAGTACTTC. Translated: CASSWQGFYEQYF.

CDR3 sequence (DNA): TGTGCCACCACAGGGTTCAGCACAGATACGCAGTATTTT. Its protein is CATTGFSTDTQYF. The chain is built from TRBV27 and TRBJ2-3; TRBD1 might be the D (6 bases). The CDR3 covers 13 residues. The germline CDR1 and CDR2 sequences are MNHEY and SMNVEV (reference sequence). The ends were cut back, 10 bases at V and 0 bases at J, with 11 bases in the middle.

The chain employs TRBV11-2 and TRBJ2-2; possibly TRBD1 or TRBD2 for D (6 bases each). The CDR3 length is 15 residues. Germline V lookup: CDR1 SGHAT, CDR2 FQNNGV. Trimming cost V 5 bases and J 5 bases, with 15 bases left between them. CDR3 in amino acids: CASSPGRGTTGELFF. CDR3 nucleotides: TGTGCCAGCAGCCCGGGTCGGGGGACAACCGGGGAGCTGTTTTTT. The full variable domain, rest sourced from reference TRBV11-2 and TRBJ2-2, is EAGVAQSPRYKIIEKRQSVAFWCNPISGHATLYWYQQILGQGPKLLIQFQNNGVVDDSQLPKDRFSAERLKGVDSTLKIQPAKLEDSAVYLCASSPGRGTTGELFFGEGSRLTVL.

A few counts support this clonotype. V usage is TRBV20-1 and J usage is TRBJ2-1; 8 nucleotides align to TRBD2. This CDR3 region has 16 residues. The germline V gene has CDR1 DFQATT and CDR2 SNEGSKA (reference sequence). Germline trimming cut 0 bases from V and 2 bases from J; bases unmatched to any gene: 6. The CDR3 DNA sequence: TGCAGTGCTAGAGATCGGGTAGCGGGGCCCTACAATGAGCAGTTCTTC. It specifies CSARDRVAGPYNEQFF.

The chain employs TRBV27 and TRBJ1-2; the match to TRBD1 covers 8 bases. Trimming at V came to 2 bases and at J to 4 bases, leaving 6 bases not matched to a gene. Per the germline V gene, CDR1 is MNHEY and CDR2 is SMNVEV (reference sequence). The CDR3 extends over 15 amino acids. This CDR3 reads CASSLGQDRGYGYTF. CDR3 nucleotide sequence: TGTGCCAGCAGTTTAGGACAAGACAGGGGCTATGGCTACACCTTC.

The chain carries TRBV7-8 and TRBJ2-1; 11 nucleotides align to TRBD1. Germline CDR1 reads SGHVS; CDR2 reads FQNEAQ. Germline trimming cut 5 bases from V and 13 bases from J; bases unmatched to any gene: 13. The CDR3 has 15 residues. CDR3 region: CASSLGTGGFNIQFF. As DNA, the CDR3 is TGTGCCAGCAGCCTCGGGACAGGGGGTTTCAACATTCAGTTCTTC.

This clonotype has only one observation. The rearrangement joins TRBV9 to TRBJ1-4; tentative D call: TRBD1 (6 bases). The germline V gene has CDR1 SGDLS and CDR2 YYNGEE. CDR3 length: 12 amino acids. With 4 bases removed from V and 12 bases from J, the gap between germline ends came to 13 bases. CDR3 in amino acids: CASSLRGEELFF. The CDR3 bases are TGTGCCAGCAGCCTAAGGGGGGAGGAACTGTTTTTT.

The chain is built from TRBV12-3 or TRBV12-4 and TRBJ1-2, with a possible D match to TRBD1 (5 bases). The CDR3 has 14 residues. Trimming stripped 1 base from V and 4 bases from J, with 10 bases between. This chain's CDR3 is CASSLGGSVYGYTF. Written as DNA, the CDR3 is TGTGCCAGCAGTTTAGGGGGGTCGGTCTATGGCTACACCTTC.

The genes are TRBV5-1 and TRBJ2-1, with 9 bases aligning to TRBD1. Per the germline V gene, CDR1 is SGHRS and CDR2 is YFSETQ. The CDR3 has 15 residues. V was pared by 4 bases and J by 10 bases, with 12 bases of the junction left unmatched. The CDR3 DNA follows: TGCGCCAGCAGCATAACAGGGGGCGCAAGTTACGAGCAGTTCTTC. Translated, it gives CASSITGGASYEQFF.

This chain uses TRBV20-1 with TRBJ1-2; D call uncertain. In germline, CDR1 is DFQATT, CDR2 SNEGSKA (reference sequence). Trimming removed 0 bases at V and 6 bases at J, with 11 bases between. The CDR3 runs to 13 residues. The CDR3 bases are TGCAGTGCTAGAGATCGACCGGGAAATGGCTACACCTTC. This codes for CSARDRPGNGYTF.